Below, 12 T cell receptor beta chains from the same sample are listed, as sequenced in a study of T cells after yellow fever vaccination (dated by TCRdb to between 2018 and 2020). Library creation used 5' RACE. Sequencing was carried out with an Illumina HiSeq 2500. TCRdb trimmed the raw reads at Q25, called clones with MiXCR and kept productive beta chains. Under each unique CDR3 protein, matching rows form one entry showing the most common genes and DNA. Here the sample has 620,000 or so distinct CDR3 sequences; 9% to 15% occur a single time. The ten largest clones add up to about 15% of the sample. In the paper's terms, the treatment or condition label means: live attenuated yellow fever vaccine strain. This sample comprised PBMCs, obtained on the day of the yellow fever booster vaccination. The origin of the receptors is a man aged 30 to 39 who received the YFV17D yellow fever vaccine.

In its sample, this clonotype was seen a few times. The chain employs TRBV28 and TRBJ1-5; tentatively, D is TRBD1 (6 bases). The ends were cut back, 5 bases at V and 2 bases at J, with 13 bases in the middle. CDR1 is MDHEN and CDR2 is SYDVKM in the germline V gene. The CDR3 covers 15 residues. The CDR3 DNA follows: TGTGCCAGCAGTCACCAAAGGACAGGCAATCAGCCCCAGCATTTT. Translation gives CASSHQRTGNQPQHF.

The CDR3 DNA sequence: TGTGCCATCAGTGAGTCGACCGGATCCCTCACAGATACGCAGTATTTT. Residues: CAISESTGSLTDTQYF. The genes are TRBV10-3 and TRBJ2-3; D not certain. CDR3 length equals 16 residues. CDR1 is ENHRY and CDR2 is SYGVKD in the germline V gene. V lost 0 bases and J 2 bases, leaving 12 bases between the germline ends.

This clonotype has just a few counts. The chain is built from TRBV9 and TRBJ2-2, with no clear D. The CDR3 sequence is 14 residues long. CDR1 is SGDLS, CDR2 YYNGEE, per germline. Trimming pared 1 base from V and 8 bases from J, leaving 12 bases between. The CDR3 here is CASSVWAQTGELFF. The CDR3 DNA sequence: TGTGCCAGCAGCGTATGGGCTCAAACGGGGGAGCTGTTTTTT.

The rearrangement uses TRBV5-4 and TRBJ2-7; TRBD2 agrees at 9 bases. This CDR3 has 16 residues. V lost 2 bases to trimming and J lost 2 bases; unmatched junction nucleotides: 8. Germline V gives CDR1 SGHNT, CDR2 YYREEE (reference sequence). CDR3 sequence reads: CASSFEGGRGTYEQYF. CDR3 bases: TGTGCCAGCAGCTTTGAGGGCGGGAGGGGAACCTACGAGCAGTACTTC.

This clonotype was observed a handful of times. This rearrangement joins TRBV7-2 to TRBJ2-1; 9 positions agree with TRBD1. Germline loops: CDR1 SGHTA, CDR2 FQGNSA. The CDR3 contains 16 residues. Trimming at V came to 5 bases and at J to 1 base, leaving 6 bases not matched to a gene. The CDR3 sequence: CASSRRGQGSYNEQFF. CDR3 DNA sequence: TGTGCCAGCAGCCGACGGGGACAGGGATCCTACAATGAGCAGTTCTTC.

The gene calls are TRBV4-1 and TRBJ1-6; possible D gene TRBD1, 6 bases. Deletions cut 1 base from V and 8 bases from J, with 12 bases between. The CDR3 has 15 amino acids. The V gene's germline CDR1 is MGHRA and CDR2 YSYEKL. The CDR3 is CASSQGGQGYSPLHF. The CDR3 nucleotides read TGCGCCAGCAGCCAAGGGGGACAAGGGTATTCACCCCTCCACTTT.

This clonotype was counted between two and nine times. The chain has TRBV20-1 and TRBJ2-1; D perhaps matches TRBD2 (5 bases). The CDR3 contains 10 residues. V was pared by 6 bases and J by 10 bases, with 10 bases between. Germline V gene sequence: CDR1 DFQATT, CDR2 SNEGSKA (reference sequence). CDR3 DNA sequence: TGCAGTGCGAGGACGGGGGAGCAGTTCTTC. It specifies CSARTGEQFF.

This chain links TRBV15 with TRBJ2-3; no definite D call. Germline-derived CDR1 and CDR2 are LNHNV and YYDKDF (reference sequence). The CDR3 runs 14 residues. The V and J ends lost 5 bases and 3 bases respectively, with 12 bases between them. DNA of the CDR3: TGTGCCACCAGCGGTCCCCTAGGGACAGATACGCAGTATTTT. It specifies CATSGPLGTDTQYF.

The chain couples TRBV3-1 to TRBJ2-2; possible D gene TRBD2, 5 bases. The V and J ends lost 1 base and 4 bases respectively, with 13 bases between them. This CDR3 contains 16 residues. Germline-derived CDR1 and CDR2 are LGHDT and YNNKEL (reference sequence). This CDR3 reads CASSQVLVAGTGELFF. Written as DNA, the CDR3 is TGTGCCAGCAGCCAAGTTTTGGTGGCGGGCACCGGGGAGCTGTTTTTT.

Only a few counts were recorded for this clonotype. CDR3 bases: TGTGCCAGCAGCCCCCGGAGCGCCGGTACGCAGTATTTT. This translates into CASSPRSAGTQYF. The chain uses TRBV5-8 and TRBJ2-3, with D unresolved. This CDR3 has 13 amino acids. V was pared by 4 bases and J by 8 bases, with 14 bases between. Germline values: CDR1 SGHTS, CDR2 YDEGEE. The entire variable domain, with the rest obtained from reference TRBV5-8 and TRBJ2-3, is as follows: EAGVTQSPTHLIKTRGQQATLRCSPISGHTSVYWYQQALGLGLQFLLWYDEGEERNRGNFPPRFSGRQFPNYSSELNVNALELEDSALYLCASSPRSAGTQYFGPGTRLTVL.

Ten or more counts support this clonotype. The V and J genes are TRBV7-2 and TRBJ2-1; 10 bases are shared with TRBD2. The trim removed 5 bases at V and 7 bases at J, leaving 8 bases unmatched. CDR1 is SGHTA, CDR2 FQGNSA, per germline. The CDR3 consists of 15 residues. The CDR3 region has the DNA TGTGCCAGCAGCCCCCCTAGCGGGAGCTCTAATGAGCAGTTCTTC. Translation: CASSPPSGSSNEQFF. The whole variable domain, filled in from reference TRBV7-2 and TRBJ2-1, reads GAGVSQSPSNKVTEKGKDVELRCDPISGHTALYWYRQSLGQGLEFLIYFQGNSAPDKSGLPSDRFSAERTGGSVSTLTIQRTQQEDSAVYLCASSPPSGSSNEQFFGPGTRLTVL.

The V gene is TRBV11-1, the J gene TRBJ2-7; 14 nucleotides agree with TRBD2. Germline V gives CDR1 SGHAT, CDR2 FQDESV (reference sequence). This CDR3 is built from 18 residues. Trimming cost V 3 bases and J 2 bases; bases outside gene matches: 9. This chain's CDR3 is CASSFVPGLAGATYEQYF. In nucleotides, the CDR3 is TGTGCCAGCAGCTTCGTACCGGGACTAGCGGGAGCCACCTACGAGCAGTACTTC.